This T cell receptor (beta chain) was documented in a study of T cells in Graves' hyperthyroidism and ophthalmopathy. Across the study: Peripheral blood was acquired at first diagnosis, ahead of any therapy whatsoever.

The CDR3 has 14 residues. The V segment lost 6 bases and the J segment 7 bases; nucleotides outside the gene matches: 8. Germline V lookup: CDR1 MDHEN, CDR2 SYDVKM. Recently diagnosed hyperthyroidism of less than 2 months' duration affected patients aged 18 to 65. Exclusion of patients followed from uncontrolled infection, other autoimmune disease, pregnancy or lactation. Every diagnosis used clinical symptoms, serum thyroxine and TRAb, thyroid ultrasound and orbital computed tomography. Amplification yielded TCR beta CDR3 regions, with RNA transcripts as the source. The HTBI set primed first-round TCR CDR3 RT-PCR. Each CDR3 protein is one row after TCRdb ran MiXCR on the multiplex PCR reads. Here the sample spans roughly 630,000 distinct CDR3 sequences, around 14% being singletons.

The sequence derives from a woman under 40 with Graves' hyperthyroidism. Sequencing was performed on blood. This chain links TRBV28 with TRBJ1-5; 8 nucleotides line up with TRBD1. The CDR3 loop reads CASRHAGGRQPQHF. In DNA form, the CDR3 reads TGTGCCAGCAGGCACGCAGGGGGCCGGCAGCCCCAGCATTTT. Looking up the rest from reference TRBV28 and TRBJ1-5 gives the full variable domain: DVKVTQSSRYLVKRTGEKVFLECVQDMDHENMFWYRQDPGLGLRLIYFSYDVKMKEKGDIPEGYSVSREKKERFSLILESASTNQTSMYLCASRHAGGRQPQHFGDGTRLSIL.